The rows below give T cell receptor beta chains drawn from one sample of a study of blood T cell repertoires in COVID-19. Clones were read by immunoSEQ multiplex PCR, and TCRdb kept only the in-frame ones, dropping some. The sample records 200,000 to 250,000 clones, about 80% being singletons. The source material was peripheral blood. These receptors came from a woman aged 25-40 years who had recovered from COVID-19. The CDR3 runs from the conserved cysteine through the conserved F or W. D genes are given only for firm matches. Expanded clones are given a class, and other clones once, few, many or no size at all.

V gene: TRBV10-3; D gene: -; clone size: few; J gene: TRBJ2-2; CDR3 DNA: TGTGCCATCAGTCTGACAACCGCGAACACCGGGGAGCTGTTTTTT; CDR3 protein: CAISLTTANTGELFF
V gene: TRBV6-6; D gene: -; clone size: -; J gene: TRBJ2-1; CDR3 DNA: TGTGCCAGCAGTTACGGTCTTGCGGACTACAATGAGCAGTTCTTC; CDR3 protein: CASSYGLADYNEQFF
V gene: TRBV7-9; D gene: TRBD1; clone size: -; J gene: TRBJ1-1; CDR3 DNA: TGTGCCAGCAGCAGAGGACAGGGGGCGAGAACTGAAGCTTTCTTT; CDR3 protein: CASSRGQGARTEAFF
V gene: TRBV2; D gene: -; clone size: -; J gene: TRBJ2-6; CDR3 DNA: TGTGCCAGCAGTCAAAGGGGTGGGGCCAACGTCCTGACTTTC; CDR3 protein: CASSQRGGANVLTF
V gene: TRBV7-2; D gene: TRBD1; clone size: -; J gene: TRBJ2-7; CDR3 DNA: TGTGCCAGCAGCTCAAGATGGGACAGGGGGCTATCCTACGAGCAGTACTTC; CDR3 protein: CASSSRWDRGLSYEQYF
V gene: TRBV5-1; D gene: TRBD1; clone size: -; J gene: TRBJ1-6; CDR3 DNA: TGCGCCAGCAGCTTGGATGGGGACAGCCGGAATTCACCCCTCCACTTT; CDR3 protein: CASSLDGDSRNSPLHF
V gene: TRBV6-6; D gene: TRBD1; clone size: -; J gene: TRBJ2-7; CDR3 DNA: TGTGCCAGCAAAGACAGGGGGGTCTACGAGCAGTACTTC; CDR3 protein: CASKDRGVYEQYF
V gene: TRBV5-1; D gene: -; clone size: -; J gene: TRBJ1-2; CDR3 DNA: TGCGCCAGCAGGCATCCAGGGGCCATCTATGGCTACACCTTC; CDR3 protein: CASRHPGAIYGYTF
V gene: TRBV5-6; D gene: TRBD1; clone size: -; J gene: TRBJ2-2; CDR3 DNA: TGTGCCAGCAGCTCCTTAGGGGGCCTTTTCACCGGGGAGCTGTTTTTT; CDR3 protein: CASSSLGGLFTGELFF
V gene: TRBV14; D gene: TRBD2; clone size: -; J gene: TRBJ2-1; CDR3 DNA: TGTGCCAGCACCTCAAGGCTGGCGGGGGATGAGCAGTTCTTC; CDR3 protein: CASTSRLAGDEQFF
V gene: TRBV24-1; D gene: -; clone size: -; J gene: TRBJ2-7; CDR3 DNA: TGTGCCACCAGTTCAGGAACCTACGAGCAGTACTTC; CDR3 protein: CATSSGTYEQYF
V gene: TRBV6-5; D gene: -; clone size: -; J gene: TRBJ1-1; CDR3 DNA: TGTGCCAGCAGTTACTCGCCAGTCCCTGACACTGAAGCTTTCTTT; CDR3 protein: CASSYSPVPDTEAFF
V gene: TRBV27; D gene: -; clone size: -; J gene: TRBJ1-2; CDR3 DNA: TGTGCCAGCAGTTTCCGGGGACTTGACTATGGCTACACCTTC; CDR3 protein: CASSFRGLDYGYTF
V gene: TRBV7-3; D gene: TRBD1; clone size: once; J gene: TRBJ1-1; CDR3 DNA: TGTGCCAGCAGCCTCCAGGGGGCGGGCACTGAAGCTTTCTTT; CDR3 protein: CASSLQGAGTEAFF
V gene: TRBV3-1/TRBV3-2; D gene: -; clone size: -; J gene: TRBJ1-1; CDR3 DNA: TGTGCCAGCAGCCAAGGGCCAGAAAATTTGAACACTGAAGCTTTCTTT; CDR3 protein: CASSQGPENLNTEAFF
V gene: TRBV2; D gene: TRBD1; clone size: -; J gene: TRBJ1-5; CDR3 DNA: TGTGCCAGCACCTGGGACAGGGGATTCCAGCCCCAGCATTTT; CDR3 protein: CASTWDRGFQPQHF
V gene: TRBV5-1; D gene: -; clone size: -; J gene: TRBJ2-5; CDR3 DNA: TGCGCCAGCAGCTTGGGCAGGGAAGAGACCCAGTACTTC; CDR3 protein: CASSLGREETQYF
V gene: TRBV19; D gene: TRBD2; clone size: -; J gene: TRBJ2-6; CDR3 DNA: TGTGCCAGTAGAGCTAGGGAGGGTTTGGCCGGGGCCAACGTCCTGACTTTC; CDR3 protein: CASRAREGLAGANVLTF
V gene: TRBV6-5; D gene: TRBD2; clone size: -; J gene: TRBJ2-7; CDR3 DNA: TGTGCCAGCAGTAATCTAGCGGGAGCTTACGAGCAGTACTTC; CDR3 protein: CASSNLAGAYEQYF
V gene: TRBV28; D gene: -; clone size: -; J gene: TRBJ1-4; CDR3 DNA: TGTGCCAGCAGTTTATCGAGTGCTACTAATGAAAAACTGTTTTTT; CDR3 protein: CASSLSSATNEKLFF
V gene: TRBV27; D gene: TRBD2; clone size: -; J gene: TRBJ2-2; CDR3 DNA: TGTGCCGTACGAAGGGGTAGCGGGAGCACCGGGGAGCTGTTTTTT; CDR3 protein: CAVRRGSGSTGELFF
V gene: TRBV18; D gene: TRBD1; clone size: -; J gene: TRBJ1-5; CDR3 DNA: TGTGCCAGCTCACCGGACAGGAAACAGCCCCAGCATTTT; CDR3 protein: CASSPDRKQPQHF
V gene: TRBV4-1; D gene: TRBD2; clone size: once; J gene: TRBJ2-3; CDR3 DNA: TGCGCCAGCAGCCAAGTAGTCGCTAGCGGGACAGATACGCAGTATTTT; CDR3 protein: CASSQVVASGTDTQYF
V gene: TRBV7-6; D gene: -; clone size: -; J gene: TRBJ1-1; CDR3 DNA: TGTGCCAGCAGCTTAGTAGAGGGTGAAGCTTTCTTT; CDR3 protein: CASSLVEGEAFF
V gene: TRBV6-4; D gene: TRBD1; clone size: -; J gene: TRBJ2-5; CDR3 DNA: TGTGCCAGGGGACAGCCGTACCAAGAGACCCAGTACTTC; CDR3 protein: CARGQPYQETQYF
V gene: TRBV13; D gene: TRBD2; clone size: -; J gene: TRBJ2-7; CDR3 DNA: TGTGCCAGCAGCGCCTCGTCGGGGGCCCACGGACTAGCGGGAGTAGCGGAGCAGTACTTC; CDR3 protein: CASSASSGAHGLAGVAEQYF
V gene: TRBV12-3/TRBV12-4; D gene: -; clone size: -; J gene: TRBJ2-7; CDR3 DNA: TGTGCCAGCAGTCCAATGGCTCGGGGGGAGCAGTACTTC; CDR3 protein: CASSPMARGEQYF
V gene: TRBV19; D gene: -; clone size: -; J gene: TRBJ1-4; CDR3 DNA: TGTGCGGGCAGGGATAATGAAAAACTGTTTTTT; CDR3 protein: CAGRDNEKLFF
V gene: TRBV7-3; D gene: -; clone size: -; J gene: TRBJ1-4; CDR3 DNA: TGTGCCAGCAGCTTAACCGACAGGAAAGGAGCTACAACTAATGAAAAACTGTTTTTT; CDR3 protein: CASSLTDRKGATTNEKLFF
V gene: TRBV11-2; D gene: -; clone size: -; J gene: TRBJ2-2; CDR3 DNA: TGTGCCAGCAGCTCTGTAGCCGGATACACCGGGGAGCTGTTTTTT; CDR3 protein: CASSSVAGYTGELFF
V gene: TRBV3-1/TRBV3-2; D gene: TRBD2; clone size: -; J gene: TRBJ2-3; CDR3 DNA: TGTGCCAGCAGCCAAGGTTCGAGCGGGAGGGCTTCGACAGATACGCAGTATTTT; CDR3 protein: CASSQGSSGRASTDTQYF
V gene: TRBV5-5; D gene: -; clone size: few; J gene: TRBJ2-7; CDR3 DNA: TGTGCCAGCAGCTTGGGTTTTACCTACGAGCAGTACTTC; CDR3 protein: CASSLGFTYEQYF
V gene: TRBV19; D gene: -; clone size: -; J gene: TRBJ1-1; CDR3 DNA: TGTGCCAGTAGTTCCTGGTTGGCGAACACTGAAGCTTTCTTT; CDR3 protein: CASSSWLANTEAFF
V gene: TRBV5-4; D gene: -; clone size: -; J gene: TRBJ1-2; CDR3 DNA: TGTGCCAGCAGCCCCATACCGCGGAGCTATGGCTACACCTTC; CDR3 protein: CASSPIPRSYGYTF
V gene: TRBV11-3; D gene: TRBD1; clone size: -; J gene: TRBJ2-2; CDR3 DNA: TGTGCCAGCAGCTTAGTAGGGGGCGTGAGCACCGGGGAGCTGTTTTTT; CDR3 protein: CASSLVGGVSTGELFF
V gene: TRBV10-2; D gene: TRBD2; clone size: -; J gene: TRBJ2-7; CDR3 DNA: TGCGCCAGCAGTGAGGTCAGGGAGGGCGAGCAGTACTTC; CDR3 protein: CASSEVREGEQYF
V gene: TRBV27; D gene: TRBD2; clone size: -; J gene: TRBJ2-7; CDR3 DNA: TGTGCCAGCAGTTTACGGCCTAGCGGGGGAACCTACGAGCAGTACTTC; CDR3 protein: CASSLRPSGGTYEQYF
V gene: TRBV4-1; D gene: -; clone size: -; J gene: TRBJ2-3; CDR3 DNA: TGCGCCAGCAGCCAGGCGCGGGGAGCCACAGATACGCAGTATTTT; CDR3 protein: CASSQARGATDTQYF
V gene: TRBV7-9; D gene: -; clone size: once; J gene: TRBJ2-1; CDR3 DNA: TGTGCCAGCAGCTTACTAGCTTTCCCTTACAATGAGCAGTTCTTC; CDR3 protein: CASSLLAFPYNEQFF
V gene: TRBV5-1; D gene: -; clone size: -; J gene: TRBJ1-3; CDR3 DNA: TGCGCCAGCAGCTTGGGACAGTCCTTCTCTGGAAACACCATATATTTT; CDR3 protein: CASSLGQSFSGNTIYF
V gene: TRBV5-1; D gene: -; clone size: once; J gene: TRBJ1-2; CDR3 DNA: TGCGCCAGCAGCTTGGCCGTAGGCCTAGAGGGCTACACCTTC; CDR3 protein: CASSLAVGLEGYTF
V gene: TRBV29-1; D gene: TRBD2; clone size: few; J gene: TRBJ2-5; CDR3 DNA: TGCAGCGTGTTGCGACCCGGGACTAACCAAGAGACCCAGTACTTC; CDR3 protein: CSVLRPGTNQETQYF
V gene: TRBV5-1; D gene: TRBD1; clone size: -; J gene: TRBJ1-1; CDR3 DNA: TGCGCCAGCAGCGCCGACAGGGTGGGCACTGAAGCTTTCTTT; CDR3 protein: CASSADRVGTEAFF
V gene: TRBV7-9; D gene: -; clone size: -; J gene: TRBJ1-2; CDR3 DNA: TGTGCCAGCAGCCGGGGACAAGGCTACACCTTC; CDR3 protein: CASSRGQGYTF
V gene: TRBV7-3; D gene: -; clone size: -; J gene: TRBJ1-6; CDR3 DNA: TGTGCCAGCAGCTTACAGGGCGGCAATTCACCCCTCCACTTT; CDR3 protein: CASSLQGGNSPLHF
V gene: TRBV4-1; D gene: TRBD1; clone size: -; J gene: TRBJ1-3; CDR3 DNA: TGCGCCAGCAGGCCAGGACAGGGGGTCGGAAACACCATATATTTT; CDR3 protein: CASRPGQGVGNTIYF
V gene: TRBV7-3; D gene: TRBD1; clone size: -; J gene: TRBJ1-2; CDR3 DNA: TGTGCCAGCAGCGGTGACAGGGATGGCTACACCTTC; CDR3 protein: CASSGDRDGYTF
V gene: TRBV5-1; D gene: -; clone size: -; J gene: TRBJ2-1; CDR3 DNA: TGCGCCAGCAGCTCCCCACGGGTCTCCCGGCAGTTCTTC; CDR3 protein: CASSSPRVSRQFF
V gene: TRBV3-1/TRBV3-2; D gene: TRBD1; clone size: -; J gene: TRBJ2-5; CDR3 DNA: TGTGCCAGCAGCGACCGGGACAGGGAATATGAAGAGACCCAGTACTTC; CDR3 protein: CASSDRDREYEETQYF
V gene: TRBV5-8; D gene: -; clone size: -; J gene: TRBJ2-7; CDR3 DNA: TGTGCCAGCAGCTTGGACCAGGCCGAGCAGTACTTC; CDR3 protein: CASSLDQAEQYF
V gene: TRBV7-3; D gene: TRBD1; clone size: few; J gene: TRBJ1-1; CDR3 DNA: TGTGCCAGCAGCCAGACAGGGGCCGGGGCTGAAGCTTTCTTT; CDR3 protein: CASSQTGAGAEAFF
V gene: TRBV30; D gene: -; clone size: -; J gene: TRBJ1-1; CDR3 DNA: TGTGCCTGGAGTGTACACCCCCGGAACACTGAAGCTTTCTTT; CDR3 protein: CAWSVHPRNTEAFF
V gene: TRBV4-1; D gene: TRBD2; clone size: -; J gene: TRBJ2-7; CDR3 DNA: TGCGCCAGCAGCCAAGATGAACTAGCGGGAGTGAGCTCCTACGAGCAGTACTTC; CDR3 protein: CASSQDELAGVSSYEQYF
V gene: TRBV5-4; D gene: TRBD1; clone size: -; J gene: TRBJ2-7; CDR3 DNA: TGTGCCAGCAGCCTCTGGGACAGGGATAACTACGAGCAGTACTTC; CDR3 protein: CASSLWDRDNYEQYF
V gene: TRBV6-5; D gene: TRBD1; clone size: -; J gene: TRBJ1-1; CDR3 DNA: TGTGCCAGCAGTCCGGGACAGGGACAAGCTTTCTTT; CDR3 protein: CASSPGQGQAFF
V gene: TRBV30; D gene: -; clone size: -; J gene: TRBJ1-1; CDR3 DNA: TGTGCCTGGAGAGGTGCGCGGGACACTGAAGCTTTCTTT; CDR3 protein: CAWRGARDTEAFF
V gene: TRBV6-2/TRBV6-3; D gene: TRBD2; clone size: -; J gene: TRBJ2-3; CDR3 DNA: TGTGCCAGCAGTCTCTATCGGGAGGGAGTTGGAGATACGCAGTATTTT; CDR3 protein: CASSLYREGVGDTQYF